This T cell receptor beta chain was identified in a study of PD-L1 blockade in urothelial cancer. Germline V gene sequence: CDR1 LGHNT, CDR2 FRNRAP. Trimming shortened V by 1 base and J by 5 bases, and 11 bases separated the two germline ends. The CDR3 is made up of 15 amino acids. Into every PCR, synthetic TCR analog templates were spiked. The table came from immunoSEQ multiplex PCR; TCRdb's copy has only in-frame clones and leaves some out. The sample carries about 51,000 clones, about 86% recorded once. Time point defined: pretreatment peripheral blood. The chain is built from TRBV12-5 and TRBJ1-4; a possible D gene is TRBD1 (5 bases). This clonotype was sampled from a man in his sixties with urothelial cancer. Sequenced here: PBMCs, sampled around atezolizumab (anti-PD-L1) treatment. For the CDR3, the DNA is TGTGCTAGTGGTTTGGATACGGGGGGAAATGAAAAACTGTTTTTT. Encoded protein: CASGLDTGGNEKLFF.